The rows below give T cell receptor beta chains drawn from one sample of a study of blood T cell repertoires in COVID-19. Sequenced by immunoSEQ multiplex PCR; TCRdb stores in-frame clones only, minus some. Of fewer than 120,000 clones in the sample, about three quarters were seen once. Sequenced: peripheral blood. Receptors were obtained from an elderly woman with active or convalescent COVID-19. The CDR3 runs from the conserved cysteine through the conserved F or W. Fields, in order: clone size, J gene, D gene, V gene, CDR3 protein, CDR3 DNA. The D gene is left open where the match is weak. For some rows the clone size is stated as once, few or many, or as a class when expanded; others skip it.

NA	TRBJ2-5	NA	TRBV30	CATGLLGETQYF	TGTGCCACGGGACTTCTAGGGGAGACCCAGTACTTC
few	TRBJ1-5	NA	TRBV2	CASREGFFNQPQHF	TGTGCCAGCAGGGAGGGATTTTTCAATCAGCCCCAGCATTTT
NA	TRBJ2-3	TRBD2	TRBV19	CASSPMGLAGSTDTQYF	TGTGCCAGTAGTCCAATGGGACTAGCGGGAAGCACAGATACGCAGTATTTT
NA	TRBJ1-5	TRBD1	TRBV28	CASSLQRTGGLPDPQHF	TGTGCCAGCAGTTTACAGCGGACAGGGGGACTCCCCGACCCCCAGCATTTT
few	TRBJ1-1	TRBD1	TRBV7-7	CASSSQGAGTEAFF	TGTGCCAGCAGCTCGCAGGGGGCTGGTACTGAAGCTTTCTTT
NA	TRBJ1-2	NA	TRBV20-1	CSAMAVGGYTF	TGCAGTGCTATGGCGGTGGGTGGCTACACCTTC
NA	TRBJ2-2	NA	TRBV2	CASSEIGVPGELFF	TGTGCCAGCAGTGAAATCGGGGTTCCCGGGGAGCTGTTTTTT
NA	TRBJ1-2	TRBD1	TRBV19	CASRIQTGAGYGYTF	TGTGCCAGTAGGATTCAAACAGGGGCGGGGTATGGCTACACCTTC
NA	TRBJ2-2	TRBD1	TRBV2	CASMFGQGTGELFF	TGTGCCAGCATGTTCGGACAGGGGACCGGGGAGCTGTTTTTT
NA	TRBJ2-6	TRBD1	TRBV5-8	CASRQGAGGANVLTF	TGTGCCAGCAGACAGGGGGCAGGTGGGGCCAACGTCCTGACTTTC
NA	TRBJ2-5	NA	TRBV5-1	CASSLGQPQETQYF	TGCGCCAGCAGCTTGGGACAGCCTCAAGAGACCCAGTACTTC
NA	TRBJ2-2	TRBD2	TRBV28	CASSLWGLAEGPGELFF	TGTGCCAGCAGTTTATGGGGACTAGCCGAGGGCCCCGGGGAGCTGTTTTTT
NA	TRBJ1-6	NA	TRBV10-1	CASSDAWLGSSYNSPLHF	TGCGCCAGCAGTGACGCGTGGCTGGGGAGCTCCTATAATTCACCCCTCCACTTT
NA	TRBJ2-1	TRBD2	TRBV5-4	CASSPHGTSGRVDGNNEQFF	TGTGCCAGCAGCCCTCACGGGACTAGCGGGAGGGTCGATGGGAACAATGAGCAGTTCTTC
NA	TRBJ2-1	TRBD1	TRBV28	CASSPYTGTGRNEQFF	TGTGCCAGCAGTCCCTACACCGGGACAGGGCGTAATGAGCAGTTCTTC
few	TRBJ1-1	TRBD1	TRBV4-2	CASSQDTRTGVWGTEAFF	TGTGCCAGCAGCCAAGATACCCGGACAGGGGTCTGGGGCACTGAAGCTTTCTTT
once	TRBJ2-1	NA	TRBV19	CASSWAPGGNEQFF	TGTGCCAGTAGTTGGGCCCCAGGAGGGAATGAGCAGTTCTTC
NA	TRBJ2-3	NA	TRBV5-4	CASSLARSRSTDTQYF	TGTGCCAGCAGCTTGGCGCGGTCGAGGAGCACAGATACGCAGTATTTT
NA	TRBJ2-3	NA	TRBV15	CATSSSQVVTDTQYF	TGTGCCACCAGCAGTAGTCAGGTTGTAACAGATACGCAGTATTTT
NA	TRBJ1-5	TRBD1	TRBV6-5	CASSPRQGAWQPQHF	TGTGCCAGCAGTCCTCGACAGGGGGCCTGGCAGCCCCAGCATTTT
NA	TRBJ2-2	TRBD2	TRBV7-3	CASSLNPSGMGGELFF	TGTGCCAGCAGCTTAAATCCTAGCGGGATGGGCGGGGAGCTGTTTTTT
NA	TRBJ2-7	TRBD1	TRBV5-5	CASSFSAGGTEQYF	TGTGCCAGCAGCTTTTCGGCAGGGGGTACCGAGCAGTACTTC
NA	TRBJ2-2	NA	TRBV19	CASSGSLNTGELFF	TGTGCCAGTAGTGGGAGTCTAAACACCGGGGAGCTGTTTTTT
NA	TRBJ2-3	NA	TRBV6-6	CASRSRGLPLTDTQYF	TGTGCCAGCAGATCCCGGGGACTGCCTCTCACAGATACGCAGTATTTT
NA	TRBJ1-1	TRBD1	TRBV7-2	CASSLARQGAVYTEAFF	TGTGCCAGCAGCTTAGCTCGACAGGGGGCGGTTTACACTGAAGCTTTCTTT
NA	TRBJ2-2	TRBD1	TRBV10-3	CAISGTGDTGELFF	TGTGCCATCAGTGGGACAGGGGACACCGGGGAGCTGTTTTTT
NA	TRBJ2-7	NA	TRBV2	CASRFGPEGEQYF	TGTGCCAGCAGGTTCGGGCCGGAGGGCGAGCAGTACTTC
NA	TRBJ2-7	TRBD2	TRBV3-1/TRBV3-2	CASSHGTSGSYEQYF	TGTGCCAGCAGCCACGGGACTAGCGGGAGCTACGAGCAGTACTTC
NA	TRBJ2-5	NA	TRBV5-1	CASSFAGSGETQYF	TGCGCCAGCAGCTTCGCAGGGTCGGGAGAGACCCAGTACTTC
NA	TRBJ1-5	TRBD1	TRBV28	CASSPWDRENQPQHF	TGTGCCAGCAGTCCCTGGGACAGGGAGAATCAGCCCCAGCATTTT
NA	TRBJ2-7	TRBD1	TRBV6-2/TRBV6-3	CASSKPTGVSYEQYF	TGTGCCAGCAGTAAACCGACAGGGGTCTCCTACGAGCAGTACTTC
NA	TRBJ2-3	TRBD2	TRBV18	CASSPRLAGEADTQYF	TGTGCCAGCTCTCCCCGACTAGCGGGAGAGGCTGATACGCAGTATTTT
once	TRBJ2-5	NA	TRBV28	CASSAHGRQETQYF	TGTGCCAGCAGCGCACATGGGAGGCAAGAGACCCAGTACTTC
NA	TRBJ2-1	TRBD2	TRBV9	CASSVLTGGGEQFF	TGTGCCAGCAGCGTCTTAACGGGAGGGGGTGAGCAGTTCTTC
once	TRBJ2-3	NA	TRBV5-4	CASSSPHTFTDTQYF	TGTGCCAGCAGCTCGCCACATACCTTCACAGATACGCAGTATTTT
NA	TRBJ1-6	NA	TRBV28	CASNQPFQNSPLHF	TGTGCCAGCAATCAACCGTTTCAGAATTCACCCCTCCACTTT
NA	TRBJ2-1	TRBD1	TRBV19	CASSIRTGWNEQFF	TGTGCCAGTAGTATTAGGACAGGGTGGAATGAGCAGTTCTTC
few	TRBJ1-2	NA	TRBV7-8	CASSLSGSYGYTF	TGTGCCAGCAGCCTTAGTGGGAGCTATGGCTACACCTTC
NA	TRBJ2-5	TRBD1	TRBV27	CASSLWSSLGDSEQETQYF	TGTGCCAGCAGTTTATGGAGTAGTTTGGGGGACAGTGAACAAGAGACCCAGTACTTC
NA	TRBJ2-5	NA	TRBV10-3	CATTGVCSQETQYF	TGTGCCACAACGGGGGTATGTAGCCAAGAGACCCAGTACTTC
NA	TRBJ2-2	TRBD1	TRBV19	CASSLTRTGGDGGELFF	TGTGCCAGTAGTCTCACCCGGACAGGGGGCGACGGCGGGGAGCTGTTTTTT
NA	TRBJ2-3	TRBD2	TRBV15	CATSRVLWTSGVGDTQYF	TGTGCCACCAGCAGAGTTCTTTGGACTAGCGGTGTGGGAGATACGCAGTATTTT